This entry lists 28 T cell receptor beta chains sequenced from one sample in a study of T-cell reconstitution after alpha-beta-depleted transplantation in children. Molecular barcoding with unique molecular identifiers was used for the TCRbeta library. TCRdb re-called the PCR reads with MiXCR, one entry per CDR3 protein. The sample carries just under 550,000 distinct CDR3 sequences, around 16% recorded once. Specimen: PBMCs from the stem cell graft donor, collected from the stem cell graft. The source is a human donor who donated a stem cell graft to a child with acute lymphoblastic leukemia.

To note about this clonotype: A much larger clone differs by one base, so this may be a read error. This chain joins TRBV12-3 or TRBV12-4 and TRBJ1-1; maybe TRBD1 (5 bases). The CDR3 has 13 residues. With 5 bases removed from V and 1 base from J, the gap between germline ends came to 8 bases. This CDR3 reads CASSRQTNTEAFF. In DNA form, the CDR3 reads TGTGCCAGCAGTCGACAGACGAACACTGAAGCTTTCTTT.

On this clonotype: A much bigger clone sits one base away, suggesting this may be a read error. The V gene is TRBV11-3, the J gene TRBJ2-1, with D perhaps matching TRBD2 (5 bases). The CDR3 runs 12 residues. The V end lost 1 base, the J end lost 8 bases, and 6 bases lay between the germline ends. Looked up from germline, CDR1 is SGHNT and CDR2 is YENEEA. CDR3 nucleotides: TGTGCCAGCAGCTTAGGGGAGTATGAGCAGTTCTTC. Residues: CASSLGEYEQFF.

The V call is TRBV7-3, the J call TRBJ2-5, with D uncertain. The CDR3 has 16 residues. Per germline, CDR1 SGHTA and CDR2 FQGTGA. V lost 2 bases to trimming and J lost 2 bases, with 15 bases between them. Here the CDR3 reads CASSLGFLRAQETQYF. For the CDR3, the DNA is TGTGCCAGCAGCTTAGGGTTTCTAAGGGCTCAAGAGACCCAGTACTTC.

The V call is TRBV6-5, the J call TRBJ1-2; D is ambiguous. Germline V gene lookup returns CDR1 MNHEY and CDR2 SVGAGI. The CDR3 runs 14 residues. Trimming pared 0 bases from V and 4 bases from J, leaving 9 bases between. CDR3 amino acids: CASSYSTTSYGYTF. The CDR3 region has the DNA TGTGCCAGCAGTTACTCAACGACAAGCTATGGCTACACCTTC.

The chain combines TRBV6-5 with TRBJ2-1; D is unclear. Per the germline V gene, CDR1 is MNHEY and CDR2 is SVGAGI. This CDR3 spans 13 amino acids. Trimming shortened V by 4 bases and J by 3 bases, and 7 bases separated the two germline ends. CDR3: CASSWELYNEQFF. The CDR3 DNA is TGTGCCAGCAGTTGGGAACTCTACAATGAGCAGTTCTTC.

Turning to this clonotype: At one end, the junction sequence differs from germline, possibly due to a read error. The rearrangement joins TRBV5-1 to TRBJ2-2; a weak D match, TRBD2 (6 bases). Per the germline V gene, CDR1 is SGHRS and CDR2 is YFSETQ. There are 18 residues in the CDR3. This CDR3 reads CASGLRGIGDANTGELFF. CDR3 nucleotides: TGCGCCAGCGGCTTGCGCGGGATAGGTGACGCGAACACCGGGGAGCTGTTTTTT. The whole variable domain, remainder taken from reference TRBV5-1 and TRBJ2-2, is KAGVTQTPRYLIKTRGQQVTLSCSPISGHRSVSWYQQTPGQGLQFLFEYFSETQRNKGNFPGRFSGRQFSNSRSEMNVSTLELGDSALYLCASGLRGIGDANTGELFFGEGSRLTVL.

The CDR3 loop reads CASSLVRENTGELFF. CDR3 coding DNA: TGCGCCAGCAGCTTAGTCAGGGAGAACACCGGGGAGCTGTTTTTT. The chain combines TRBV5-1 with TRBJ2-2; a possible D gene is TRBD1 (5 bases). The V and J ends lost 2 bases and 1 base respectively, with 9 bases between them. The CDR3 is made up of 15 amino acids. CDR1 SGHRS and CDR2 YFSETQ come from the germline V gene.

V usage is TRBV4-1 and J usage is TRBJ2-1; 9 bases fit TRBD2. CDR3 length: 15 residues. Germline CDR1 MGHRA, CDR2 YSYEKL. V lost 4 bases and J lost 8; bases outside the gene matches: 9. The DNA of the CDR3 is TGCGCCAGCAGCCTTGAGTCTAGCGGGAACCATGAGCAGTTCTTC. This encodes CASSLESSGNHEQFF.

This chain links TRBV5-1 with TRBJ2-6; D possibly matches TRBD1 or TRBD2 (6 bases each). Germline CDR1 reads SGHRS; CDR2 reads YFSETQ. This CDR3 has 21 amino acids. The ends were cut back, 4 bases at V and 0 bases at J, with 26 bases in the middle. This chain's CDR3 is CASSPTQGGYGGDSGANVLTF. CDR3 sequence (DNA): TGCGCCAGCAGCCCAACACAGGGCGGATACGGGGGCGACTCTGGGGCCAACGTCCTGACTTTC.

In this sample, this clonotype turned up once. The J gene is TRBJ2-6, the V gene TRBV5-1, with D perhaps TRBD2 (6 bases). CDR3 size: 17 residues. Germline V gene sequence: CDR1 SGHRS, CDR2 YFSETQ. With 4 bases removed from V and 0 bases from J, the gap between germline ends came to 14 bases. The CDR3 loop is CASSRRDWDSGANVLTF. DNA for the CDR3: TGCGCCAGCAGCCGCCGGGACTGGGACTCTGGGGCCAACGTCCTGACTTTC.

CDR3 DNA sequence: TGCGCCAGCAGCTTTTACAGGGGTACCGGGGAGCTGTTTTTT. Its translation: CASSFYRGTGELFF. The chain has TRBV5-1 and TRBJ2-2, with TRBD1 identical over 7 bases. Germline CDR1 is SGHRS and CDR2 is YFSETQ. CDR3 size: 14 residues. Germline trimming cut 2 bases from V and 5 bases from J; bases unmatched to any gene: 3.

As to this clonotype: One junction end disagrees with the germline gene, perhaps due to a read error. The chain carries TRBV6-2 or TRBV6-3 and TRBJ2-1, with TRBD1 matching 8 bases. CDR1 MNHEY and CDR2 SVGEGT come from the germline V gene. This CDR3 spans 13 amino acids. The CDR3 coding sequence is TGTGCCACCAGTTGGACAGGGAACAATGAGCAGTTCTTC. It translates to CATSWTGNNEQFF.

This clonotype was counted between two and nine times. The V and J genes are TRBV5-1 and TRBJ1-1, with TRBD1 identical over 8 bases. The V segment lost 7 bases and the J segment 5 bases; nucleotides outside the gene matches: 7. CDR1 SGHRS and CDR2 YFSETQ come from the germline V gene. The CDR3 length is 13 residues. The CDR3 DNA sequence: TGCGCCAGCGTCCTACAGGGGGGTACTGAAGCTTTCTTT. It codes for CASVLQGGTEAFF.

The chain uses TRBV4-1 and TRBJ2-1; D may be TRBD1 (6 bases). V was cut by 2 bases and J by 9 bases, with 17 bases left in between. The CDR3 totals 15 residues. CDR1 is MGHRA and CDR2 is YSYEKL in the germline V gene. CDR3 bases: TGCGCCAGCAGCCAACATCAGGGGTACCGGGGTGAGCAGTTCTTC. Translated: CASSQHQGYRGEQFF.

This clonotype was observed at least ten times. The chain joins TRBV20-1 to TRBJ2-1, with 7 nucleotides matching TRBD2. Germline assignment: CDR1 DFQATT and CDR2 SNEGSKA (reference sequence). The trim removed 5 bases at V and 6 bases at J, leaving 4 bases unmatched. The CDR3 spans 12 residues. The DNA for the CDR3 is TGCAGTGCTGAGGGAGGGTTCAATGAGCAGTTCTTC. Amino acid sequence: CSAEGGFNEQFF.

This clonotype was counted between two and nine times. The chain employs TRBV25-1 and TRBJ2-4, with 10 bases lining up with TRBD2. Germline V lookup: CDR1 MGHDK, CDR2 SYGVNS. J lost 8 bases, V lost 2 bases, and 6 bases had no gene match. The CDR3 contains 15 residues. CDR3 region: CASSEGSGRLDIQYF. CDR3 nucleotides: TGTGCCAGCAGTGAAGGTAGCGGGAGGTTAGACATTCAGTACTTC.

This clonotype has just a few counts. V gene TRBV5-1 combines with J gene TRBJ1-2, with D uncertain. V lost 0 bases, J lost 6 bases, and 9 bases lay in between. The CDR3 has 13 amino acids. The germline gives CDR1 SGHRS, CDR2 YFSETQ. CDR3 DNA: TGCGCCAGCAGCTTGGATGGGGTAGATGGCTACACCTTC. Its translation is CASSLDGVDGYTF.

This chain joins TRBV25-1 and TRBJ1-1; a weak D match, TRBD1 (5 bases). The CDR3 sequence is 15 residues long. Per germline, CDR1 MGHDK and CDR2 SYGVNS. V was cut by 4 bases and J by 4 bases, with 16 bases left in between. The CDR3 protein is CASSGTGTSATEAFF. The DNA for the CDR3 is TGTGCCAGCAGTGGGACGGGGACTTCGGCCACTGAAGCTTTCTTT.

The chain is built from TRBV11-2 and TRBJ2-1; the D is unclear. Germline V gene data show CDR1 as SGHAT and CDR2 as FQNNGV. The ends were cut back, 5 bases at V and 9 bases at J, with 14 bases in the middle. The CDR3 extends over 13 amino acids. This CDR3 is CASSADFYPEQFF. The CDR3 region has the DNA TGTGCCAGCAGCGCAGATTTCTACCCTGAGCAGTTCTTC.

A word on this clonotype: At one of its ends the junction is not consistent with the germline gene, which may arise from a read error. This chain connects TRBV4-1 to TRBJ2-2, with 7 bases lining up with TRBD2. The germline gives CDR1 MGHRA, CDR2 YSYEKL. The length of the CDR3 is 16 residues. The DNA of the CDR3 is TGCGGCAGCAGCCTCCTCGGACTAGTAGGATCCGGGGAGCTGTTTTTT. It yields the protein CGSSLLGLVGSGELFF.

This chain's CDR3 is CASSFTGTSYEQYF. In DNA form, the CDR3 reads TGTGCCAGCAGCTTCACCGGGACTTCCTACGAGCAGTACTTC. This chain links TRBV7-9 with TRBJ2-7; the D gene is possibly TRBD2 (6 bases). The germline gives CDR1 SEHNR, CDR2 FQNEAQ (reference sequence). V dropped 3 bases and J dropped 1 base, with 10 bases sitting between them. CDR3 length: 14 amino acids. The whole variable domain, filled in from reference TRBV7-9 and TRBJ2-7, reads DTGVSQNPRHKITKRGQNVTFRCDPISEHNRLYWYRQTLGQGPEFLTYFQNEAQLEKSRLLSDRFSAERPKGSFSTLEIQRTEQGDSAMYLCASSFTGTSYEQYFGPGTRLTVT.

The rearrangement joins TRBV12-3 or TRBV12-4 to TRBJ1-2; 7 positions agree with TRBD1. This CDR3 is built from 17 residues. V lost 4 bases, J lost 4 bases, and 15 bases stayed unmatched. This chain's CDR3 is CASSSYPGTAATYGYTF. CDR3 bases: TGTGCCAGCAGTTCCTATCCCGGGACAGCGGCCACCTATGGCTACACCTTC.

V and J are TRBV6-1 and TRBJ2-1; 7 bases match TRBD1. CDR3 length equals 16 residues. Germline V gene lookup returns CDR1 MNHNS and CDR2 SASEGT. The junction had 8 bases not matched to a gene; V was cut back by 1 base and J by 5 bases. This CDR3 is CASSEVGTGVDNEQFF. The DNA of the CDR3 is TGTGCCAGCAGTGAAGTTGGAACAGGGGTTGACAATGAGCAGTTCTTC.

This clonotype was counted only a few times. The rearrangement joins TRBV20-1 to TRBJ1-2; unclear D gene. Germline assignment: CDR1 DFQATT and CDR2 SNEGSKA (reference sequence). The length of the CDR3 is 12 residues. Trimming stripped 3 bases from V and 5 bases from J, with 10 bases between. The CDR3 DNA reads TGCAGTGCTAGGGCACTAAGTTATGGCTACACCTTC. It is translated as CSARALSYGYTF.

This clonotype was counted between two and nine times. V is TRBV7-6 and J is TRBJ1-1; D not certain. This CDR3 is 13 amino acids long. Germline V CDR1 and CDR2: SGHVS, FNYEAQ. Trimming cost V 5 bases and J 2 bases, with 9 bases left between them. CDR3 sequence: CASSIYVNTEAFF. The CDR3 DNA sequence: TGTGCCAGCAGCATATATGTCAACACTGAAGCTTTCTTT.

In its sample, this clonotype was seen a few times. The gene calls are TRBV30 and TRBJ1-4, with D unclear. This CDR3 spans 11 amino acids. Trimming removed 3 bases from V and 8 bases from J, with 7 bases in between. The germline CDR1 and CDR2 sequences are GTSNPN and SVGIG (reference sequence). CDR3 sequence: CAWSEQEKLFF. CDR3 bases: TGTGCCTGGAGCGAACAGGAAAAACTGTTTTTT.

About this clonotype: An end of the junction does not agree with germline; a read error may underlie this. The chain recombines TRBV27 with TRBJ2-4, with D possibly called TRBD1 or TRBD2 (5 bases each). The length of the CDR3 is 13 residues. CDR1 and CDR2 from the germline V gene are MNHEY and SMNVEV (reference sequence). The CDR3 bases are TGTGCCAGCGGGGACGGGACCGAAAACAGTCAGTACTTC. It encodes CASGDGTENSQYF.

This clonotype was observed a few times. The chain links TRBV24-1 to TRBJ2-3, with D maybe TRBD2 (5 bases). Germline CDR1 KGHDR, CDR2 SFDVKD. V lost 2 bases, J lost 2 bases, and 10 bases lay in between. The CDR3 is 15 amino acids. The CDR3 region has the DNA TGTGCCACCAGTGATTGGAAGGGAGACACAGATACGCAGTATTTT. Encoded protein: CATSDWKGDTDTQYF.